This passage covers 26 T cell receptor beta chains from one sample sequenced in a study of molecular identifiers for immune sequencing clone quantification listed by TCRdb under 2018. Receptor amplification or capture employed PCR. Sequenced using an Illumina HiSeq 4000. The raw public data were reprocessed by TCRdb itself: fastp quality trimming at Q25, MiXCR clonotype calling, in-frame beta chains only. Each entry merges the rows of one CDR3 protein and shows their most common DNA and genes. The table for this sample lists 350,000 or so distinct CDR3 sequences; over 20% of them were counted only once. The ten largest clonotypes hold 0.75% to 0.85% of the sample. Sequenced: naive CD8+ T cells from blood, with Jurkat cell RNA spiked in. What this sample's cell subset or site label stands for: FACS-sorted CD8+CD4-CCR7+CD45RA+ naive T cells. The receptors originated from a human donor in good health. Some libraries in this study had Jurkat cell RNA spiked in.

Many counts were recorded for this clonotype. The rearrangement uses TRBV7-9 and TRBJ2-3; 8 positions agree with TRBD1. CDR3 length: 16 amino acids. After removal of 6 bases from V and 0 bases from J, the junction contained 8 bases not matched to a gene. Germline loops: CDR1 SEHNR, CDR2 FQNEAQ (reference sequence). For the CDR3, the DNA is TGTGCCAGCAGTGTACCGGACAGGGCTAGCACAGATACGCAGTATTTT. Translation: CASSVPDRASTDTQYF.

The chain joins TRBV5-4 to TRBJ1-1, with D possibly TRBD1 on 5 matching bases. Germline V gene data show CDR1 as SGHNT and CDR2 as YYREEE (reference sequence). Trimming shortened V by 4 bases and J by 3 bases, and 10 bases separated the two germline ends. This CDR3 has 13 amino acids. CDR3 sequence (DNA): TGTGCCAGCAGCAAGGGACGGTACACTGAAGCTTTCTTT. Translation: CASSKGRYTEAFF.

This clonotype has a count of ten or more. The J gene is TRBJ1-5, the V gene TRBV28; D is undetermined. Trimming shortened V by 4 bases and J by 3 bases, and 7 bases separated the two germline ends. The CDR3 consists of 13 residues. Per the germline V gene, CDR1 is MDHEN and CDR2 is SYDVKM. The CDR3 region has the DNA TGTGCCAGCAGTTGGGTGGTCAATCAGCCCCAGCATTTT. It specifies CASSWVVNQPQHF.

This clonotype turned up a few times. The chain recombines TRBV12-3 or TRBV12-4 with TRBJ2-6, with TRBD2 matching 14 bases. The CDR3 runs 20 residues. The junction had 9 bases not matched to a gene; V was cut back by 2 bases and J by 3 bases. CDR3 bases: TGTGCCAGCAGTTTACCTCCGACTAGCGGGGGGGTAGGTGGGGCCAACGTCCTGACTTTC. Its translation: CASSLPPTSGGVGGANVLTF.

The genes are TRBV30 and TRBJ2-1, with D possibly matching TRBD1 (6 bases). The CDR3 covers 16 residues. Germline-derived CDR1 and CDR2 are GTSNPN and SVGIG (reference sequence). V lost 1 base, J lost 9 bases, and 22 bases lay in between. The CDR3 region is CAWSEPTRGITGEQFF. As DNA, the CDR3 is TGTGCCTGGAGTGAACCCACCAGGGGTATCACCGGTGAGCAGTTCTTC. Full variable domain (missing parts from reference TRBV30 and TRBJ2-1): SQTIHQWPATLVQPVGSPLSLECTVEGTSNPNLYWYRQAAGRGLQLLFYSVGIGQISSEVPQNLSASRPQDRQFILSSKKLLLSDSGFYLCAWSEPTRGITGEQFFGPGTRLTVL.

This clonotype was detected ten times or more. This rearrangement joins TRBV7-9 to TRBJ2-4; D could derive from TRBD1 or TRBD2 (5 bases each). Germline CDR1 and CDR2: SEHNR and FQNEAQ (reference sequence). Trimming shortened V by 0 bases and J by 6 bases, and 12 bases separated the two germline ends. The CDR3 totals 15 residues. The CDR3 DNA is TGTGCCAGCAGCTTAGCCGGGACCTTCCTAAACATTCAGTACTTC. Its translation: CASSLAGTFLNIQYF.

This clonotype was counted between two and nine times. The chain combines TRBV12-3 or TRBV12-4 with TRBJ1-1; weak D call: TRBD1 (6 bases). V was clipped by 10 bases and J by 11 bases, with 23 bases between them. This CDR3 has 13 amino acids. The CDR3 sequence is CATGNPSGAQAFF. The CDR3 bases are TGTGCCACCGGTAACCCATCGGGGGCGCAGGCTTTCTTT.

The sample holds many counts of this clonotype. The CDR3 sequence: CATSDGTGGFDEQYF. The CDR3 coding sequence is TGTGCCACCAGTGATGGAACAGGGGGCTTCGACGAGCAGTACTTC. The chain employs TRBV24-1 and TRBJ2-7; 9 nucleotides align to TRBD1. CDR3 length equals 15 residues. J lost 5 bases, V lost 3 bases, and 7 bases had no gene match. Germline V lookup: CDR1 KGHDR, CDR2 SFDVKD.

Notes on this clonotype: A much larger clone differs from this one at a single base, so this may be a read error. The chain couples TRBV19 to TRBJ1-5; TRBD1 matches at 7 bases. J lost 3 bases, V lost 7 bases, and 9 bases had no gene match. CDR3 length: 15 residues. In germline, CDR1 is LNHDA, CDR2 SQIVND (reference sequence). DNA for the CDR3: TGTGCCAGTAACCCGACAGGGACCGACAATCAGCCCCAGCATTTT. Translated: CASNPTGTDNQPQHF.

As regards this clonotype: Mismatch with germline at one junction end may stem from a read error. The gene calls are TRBV9 and TRBJ1-3; no definite D call. Looked up from germline, CDR1 is SGDLS and CDR2 is YYNGEE. The CDR3 is 13 residues long. In nucleotides, the CDR3 is TGTGCCGGCAGCCCCCTACGAGGAAACACCATATATTTT. Its translation: CAGSPLRGNTIYF. The full variable domain, its missing parts supplied by reference TRBV9 and TRBJ1-3, is DSGVTQTPKHLITATGQRVTLRCSPRSGDLSVYWYQQSLDQGLQFLIQYYNGEERAKGNILERFSAQQFPDLHSELNLSSLELGDSALYFCAGSPLRGNTIYFGEGSWLTVV.

This clonotype showed up many times. The rearrangement uses TRBV24-1 and TRBJ1-5, with D uncertain. Germline-derived CDR1 and CDR2 are KGHDR and SFDVKD. The CDR3 totals 14 residues. V was cut by 7 bases and J by 5 bases, with 14 bases left in between. CDR3 loop: CATRTNANHQPQHF. CDR3 nucleotides: TGTGCCACCAGGACAAATGCTAATCATCAGCCCCAGCATTTT.

There are many counts of this clonotype. The CDR3 protein is CASSLLGQGTLSQPQHF. The CDR3 bases are TGTGCCAGCAGTTTACTTGGGCAGGGTACTTTAAGTCAGCCCCAGCATTTT. This rearrangement joins TRBV28 to TRBJ1-5; TRBD1 is a possible D gene (5 bases). Germline CDR1 and CDR2: MDHEN and SYDVKM. This CDR3 region has 17 residues. Trimming removed 2 bases from V and 6 bases from J, with 20 bases in between.

This clonotype was recorded at least ten times. The V and J genes are TRBV7-9 and TRBJ2-3; 14 bases fit TRBD2. There are 15 residues in the CDR3. CDR1 is SEHNR and CDR2 is FQNEAQ in the germline V gene (reference sequence). Losses at the gene ends were 4 bases for V and 6 bases for J; bases not matched to a gene: 3. Here the CDR3 reads CASSSRLAGGDTQYF. The CDR3 region has the DNA TGTGCCAGCAGCTCCCGACTAGCGGGGGGGGATACGCAGTATTTT.

This clonotype was detected many times. V gene TRBV5-1 combines with J gene TRBJ1-4; TRBD1 might be the D (6 bases). There are 16 residues in the CDR3. Germline V gene data show CDR1 as SGHRS and CDR2 as YFSETQ. Trimming removed 3 bases at V and 4 bases at J, with 16 bases between. The CDR3 is CASSSTRTDFNEKLFF. The CDR3 DNA reads as TGCGCCAGCAGCTCTACCAGGACAGATTTTAATGAAAAACTGTTTTTT.

This chain uses TRBV19 with TRBJ1-3; TRBD1 might be the D (6 bases). Trimming shortened V by 5 bases and J by 8 bases, and 19 bases separated the two germline ends. The germline CDR1 and CDR2 sequences are LNHDA and SQIVND (reference sequence). This CDR3 has 15 residues. The CDR3 sequence: CASSWRGASLDTIYF. As DNA, the CDR3 is TGTGCCAGTAGTTGGCGGGGGGCTTCGTTAGACACCATATATTTT.

This clonotype was detected only a few times. CDR3: CASSQLATSTDTQYF. CDR3 in DNA: TGCGCCAGCAGCCAGCTAGCGACTAGCACAGATACGCAGTATTTT. This chain uses TRBV4-3 with TRBJ2-3; a weak D match, TRBD2 (6 bases). The CDR3 sequence is 15 residues long. The V end was cut by 3 bases, the J end by 0 bases, with 10 bases between. In germline, CDR1 is LGHNA, CDR2 YSLEER.

V and J are TRBV10-3 and TRBJ2-3; D not resolved. Trimming shortened V by 0 bases and J by 4 bases, and 5 bases separated the two germline ends. Per the germline V gene, CDR1 is ENHRY and CDR2 is SYGVKD. The CDR3 consists of 13 residues. As DNA, the CDR3 is TGTGCCATCAGTGAGTCAAGGTCAGATACGCAGTATTTT. Amino acid sequence: CAISESRSDTQYF.

This clonotype was seen repeatedly, ten times or more. V usage is TRBV20-1 and J usage is TRBJ2-3, with 7 bases fitting TRBD2. Unmatched junction bases numbered 7, after V lost 0 bases and J lost 4 bases. CDR1 and CDR2 (germline): DFQATT, SNEGSKA (reference sequence). The CDR3 spans 15 residues. Written as DNA, the CDR3 is TGCAGTGCTAGAGAGGGGGGGAGAATCTCAGATACGCAGTATTTT. Its translation is CSAREGGRISDTQYF.

This clonotype was seen repeatedly, ten times or more. The chain joins TRBV7-8 to TRBJ1-2, with a weak D call TRBD1 (5 bases). Deletions cut 5 bases from V and 1 base from J, with 11 bases between. This CDR3 contains 14 residues. The germline V gene encodes CDR1 SGHVS and CDR2 FQNEAQ. This chain's CDR3 is CASSPRTLNYGYTF. CDR3 coding DNA: TGTGCCAGCAGCCCCAGGACACTTAACTATGGCTACACCTTC.

V gene TRBV14 combines with J gene TRBJ2-7, with TRBD2 matching over 10 bases. CDR1 is SGHDN and CDR2 is FVKESK in the germline V gene. The V segment lost 5 bases and the J segment 4 bases; nucleotides outside the gene matches: 5. This CDR3 is built from 14 residues. CDR3 sequence (DNA): TGTGCCAGCAGCTCTTGGACTAGCGGATACGAGCAGTACTTC. It codes for CASSSWTSGYEQYF.

This clonotype has a count of ten or more. The chain uses TRBV5-4 and TRBJ1-3, with D tentatively TRBD1 (6 bases). CDR1 and CDR2 (germline): SGHNT, YYREEE (reference sequence). V gave up 3 bases and J gave up 2 bases, with 21 bases separating them. This CDR3 contains 18 residues. CDR3 coding DNA: TGTGCCAGCAGCTCTGATGGGACGTTGCAGGGGACTGGAAACACCATATATTTT. It codes for CASSSDGTLQGTGNTIYF.

In its sample, this clonotype was seen many times. V is TRBV6-5 and J is TRBJ2-3, with no clear D. The length of the CDR3 is 14 residues. CDR1 and CDR2 (germline): MNHEY, SVGAGI. V was shortened by 6 bases and J by 6 bases, with 16 bases between the two germline ends. The CDR3: CASRGDSWLDTQYF. DNA of the CDR3: TGTGCCAGCAGGGGCGACTCGTGGCTGGATACGCAGTATTTT.

Of note for this clonotype: The junction departs from germline at one end; a sequencing error may be responsible. The V and J genes are TRBV12-3 or TRBV12-4 and TRBJ1-1; D gene uncertain. The CDR3 contains 13 residues. CDR3 sequence (DNA): TGTGTCAGCAGCCCTACAGAAAACACTGAAGCTTTCTTT. Its protein product is CVSSPTENTEAFF.

CDR3 sequence reads: CAWSVGTNYEQYF. CDR3 DNA sequence: TGTGCCTGGAGTGTTGGGACAAATTACGAGCAGTACTTC. The rearrangement joins TRBV30 to TRBJ2-7; possibly TRBD1 for D (6 bases). The CDR3 length is 13 residues. Germline V gives CDR1 GTSNPN, CDR2 SVGIG (reference sequence). Between the trimmed V and J ends, which lost 0 bases and 4 bases, there was a span of 10 bases.

Details on this clonotype: A much bigger clone sits one base away, suggesting this may be a read error. The chain combines TRBV6-5 with TRBJ2-1; TRBD2 might be the D (6 bases). This CDR3 spans 13 amino acids. Germline assignment: CDR1 MNHEY and CDR2 SVGAGI. Trimming took off 6 bases at V and 12 bases at J, with 18 bases between the two ends. DNA of the CDR3: TGTGCCAGCAGCCACGGGACTGTCCGGGTGCAGTTCTTC. This gives the protein CASSHGTVRVQFF.

This clonotype was recorded many times. The V call is TRBV6-5, the J call TRBJ1-1; 7 positions agree with TRBD1. The CDR3 has 14 residues. Germline values: CDR1 MNHEY, CDR2 SVGAGI. Germline trimming cut 4 bases from V and 3 bases from J; bases unmatched to any gene: 5. CDR3 amino acids: CASSSGTVYTEAFF. As DNA, the CDR3 is TGTGCCAGCAGTTCCGGGACAGTCTACACTGAAGCTTTCTTT.